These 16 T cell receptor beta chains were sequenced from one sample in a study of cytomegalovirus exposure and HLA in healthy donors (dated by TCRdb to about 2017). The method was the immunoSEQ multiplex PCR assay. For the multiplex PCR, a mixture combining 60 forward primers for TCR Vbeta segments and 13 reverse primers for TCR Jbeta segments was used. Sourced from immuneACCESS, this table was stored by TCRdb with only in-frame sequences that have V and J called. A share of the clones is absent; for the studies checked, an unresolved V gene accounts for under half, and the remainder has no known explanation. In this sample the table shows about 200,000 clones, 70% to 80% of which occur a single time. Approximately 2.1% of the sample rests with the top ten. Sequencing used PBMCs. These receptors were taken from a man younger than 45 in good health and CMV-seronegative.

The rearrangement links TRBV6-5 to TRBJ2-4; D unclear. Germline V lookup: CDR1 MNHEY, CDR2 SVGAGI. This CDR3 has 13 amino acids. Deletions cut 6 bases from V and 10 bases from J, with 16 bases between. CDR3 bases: TGTGCCAGCAGACTCAGCGAGTCGGGTATTCAGTACTTC. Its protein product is CASRLSESGIQYF.

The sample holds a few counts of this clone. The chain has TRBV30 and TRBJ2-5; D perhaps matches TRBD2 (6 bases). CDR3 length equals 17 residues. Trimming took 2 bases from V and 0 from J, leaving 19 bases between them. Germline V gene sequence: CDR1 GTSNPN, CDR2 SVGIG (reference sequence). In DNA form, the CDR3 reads TGTGCCTGGAGTTCGGTAGGCGGGAAGCTGGACCAAGAGACCCAGTACTTC. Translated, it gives CAWSSVGGKLDQETQYF.

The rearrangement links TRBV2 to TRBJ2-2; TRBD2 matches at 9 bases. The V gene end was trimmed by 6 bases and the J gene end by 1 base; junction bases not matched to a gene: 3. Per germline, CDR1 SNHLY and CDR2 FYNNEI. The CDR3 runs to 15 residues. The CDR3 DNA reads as TGTGCCAGCAGGATACTAGCGGGGAACACCGGGGAGCTGTTTTTT. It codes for CASRILAGNTGELFF.

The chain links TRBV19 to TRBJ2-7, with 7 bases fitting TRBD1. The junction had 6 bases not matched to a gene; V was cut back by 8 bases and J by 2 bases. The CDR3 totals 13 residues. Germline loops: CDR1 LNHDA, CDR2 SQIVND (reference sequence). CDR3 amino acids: CASGRDSPYEQYF. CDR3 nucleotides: TGTGCCAGTGGCCGGGACAGCCCCTACGAGCAGTACTTC.

The CDR3 loop reads CASSDSRGSAQPQHF. DNA of the CDR3: TGTGCCAGCAGTGATAGCAGGGGGTCGGCTCAGCCCCAGCATTTT. The chain is built from TRBV6-1 and TRBJ1-5; 7 bases align to TRBD1. V trimming: 3 bases; J trimming: 6 bases; junction bases outside the gene matches: 8. Germline CDR1 MNHNS, CDR2 SASEGT. CDR3 length: 15 residues.

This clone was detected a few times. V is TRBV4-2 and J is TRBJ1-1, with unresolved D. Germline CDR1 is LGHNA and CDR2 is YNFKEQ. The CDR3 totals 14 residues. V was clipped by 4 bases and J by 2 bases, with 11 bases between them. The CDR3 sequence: CASSPVGDNTEAFF. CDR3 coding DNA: TGTGCCAGCAGCCCGGTGGGAGATAACACTGAAGCTTTCTTT.

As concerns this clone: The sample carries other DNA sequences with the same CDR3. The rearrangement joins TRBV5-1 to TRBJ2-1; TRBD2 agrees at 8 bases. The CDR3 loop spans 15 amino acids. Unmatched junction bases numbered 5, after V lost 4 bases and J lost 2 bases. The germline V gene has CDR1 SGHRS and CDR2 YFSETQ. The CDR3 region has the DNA TGCGCCAGCAGCCGTACTAGCGGTACCTACAATGAGCAGTTCTTC. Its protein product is CASSRTSGTYNEQFF. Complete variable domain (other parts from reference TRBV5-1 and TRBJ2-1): KAGVTQTPRYLIKTRGQQVTLSCSPISGHRSVSWYQQTPGQGLQFLFEYFSETQRNKGNFPGRFSGRQFSNSRSEMNVSTLELGDSALYLCASSRTSGTYNEQFFGPGTRLTVL.

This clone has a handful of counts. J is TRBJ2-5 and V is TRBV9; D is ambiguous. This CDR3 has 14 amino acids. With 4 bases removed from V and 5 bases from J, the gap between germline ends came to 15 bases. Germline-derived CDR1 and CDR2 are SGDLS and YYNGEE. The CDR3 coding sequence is TGTGCCAGCAGCTCCGGCATGGCGGAGGAGACCCAGTACTTC. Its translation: CASSSGMAEETQYF.

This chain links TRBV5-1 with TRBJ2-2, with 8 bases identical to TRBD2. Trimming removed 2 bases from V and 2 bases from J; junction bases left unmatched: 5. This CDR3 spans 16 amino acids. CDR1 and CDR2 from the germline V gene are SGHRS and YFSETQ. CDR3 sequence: CASSFTGGSNTGELFF. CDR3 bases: TGCGCCAGCAGCTTTACGGGGGGGTCTAACACCGGGGAGCTGTTTTTT.

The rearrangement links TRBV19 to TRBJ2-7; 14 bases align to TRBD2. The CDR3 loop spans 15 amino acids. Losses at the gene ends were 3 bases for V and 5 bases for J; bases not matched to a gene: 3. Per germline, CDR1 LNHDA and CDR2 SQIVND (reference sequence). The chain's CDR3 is CASSMTSGREHEQYF. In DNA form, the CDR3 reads TGTGCCAGTAGTATGACTAGCGGGAGGGAACACGAGCAGTACTTC. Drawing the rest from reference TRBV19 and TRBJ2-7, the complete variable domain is DGGITQSPKYLFRKEGQNVTLSCEQNLNHDAMYWYRQDPGQGLRLIYYSQIVNDFQKGDIAEGYSVSREKKESFPLTVTSAQKNPTAFYLCASSMTSGREHEQYFGPGTRLTVT.

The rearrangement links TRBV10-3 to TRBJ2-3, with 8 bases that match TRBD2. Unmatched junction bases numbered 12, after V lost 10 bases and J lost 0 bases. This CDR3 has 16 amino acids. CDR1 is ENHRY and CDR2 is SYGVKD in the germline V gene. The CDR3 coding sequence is TGTGCCACCCGGGGGGGGAAGGCTTCTAGCACAGATACGCAGTATTTT. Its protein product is CATRGGKASSTDTQYF.

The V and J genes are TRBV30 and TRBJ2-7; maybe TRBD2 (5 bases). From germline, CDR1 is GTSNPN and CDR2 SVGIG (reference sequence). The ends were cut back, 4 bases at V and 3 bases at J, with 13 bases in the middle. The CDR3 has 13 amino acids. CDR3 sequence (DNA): TGTGCCTGGACTATCCCCGGACTCTACGAGCAGTACTTC. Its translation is CAWTIPGLYEQYF.

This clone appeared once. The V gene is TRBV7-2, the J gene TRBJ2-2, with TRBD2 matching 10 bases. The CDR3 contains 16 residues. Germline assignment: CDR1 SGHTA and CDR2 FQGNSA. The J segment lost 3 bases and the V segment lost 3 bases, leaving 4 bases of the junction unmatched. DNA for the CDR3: TGTGCCAGCAGCTTTCGACTAGCGGGTGACACCGGGGAGCTGTTTTTT. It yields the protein CASSFRLAGDTGELFF.

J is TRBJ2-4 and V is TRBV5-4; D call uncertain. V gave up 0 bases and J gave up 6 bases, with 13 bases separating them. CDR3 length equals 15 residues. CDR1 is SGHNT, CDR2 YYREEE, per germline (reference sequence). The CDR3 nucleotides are TGTGCCAGCAGCTTGGACCAGGCTGACGGAAACATTCAGTACTTC. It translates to CASSLDQADGNIQYF.

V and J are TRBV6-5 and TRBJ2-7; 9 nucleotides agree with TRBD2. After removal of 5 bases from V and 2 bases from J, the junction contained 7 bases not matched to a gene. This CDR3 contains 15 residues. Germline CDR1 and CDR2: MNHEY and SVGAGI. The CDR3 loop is CASSVKSGRPYEQYF. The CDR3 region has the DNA TGTGCCAGCAGTGTAAAAAGCGGGAGGCCCTACGAGCAGTACTTC.

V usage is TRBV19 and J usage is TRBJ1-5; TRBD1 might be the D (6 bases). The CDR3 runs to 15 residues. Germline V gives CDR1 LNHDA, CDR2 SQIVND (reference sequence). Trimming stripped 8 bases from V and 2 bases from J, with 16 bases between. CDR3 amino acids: CASAKSGVGNQPQHF. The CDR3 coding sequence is TGTGCCAGTGCCAAATCAGGGGTTGGCAATCAGCCCCAGCATTTT.